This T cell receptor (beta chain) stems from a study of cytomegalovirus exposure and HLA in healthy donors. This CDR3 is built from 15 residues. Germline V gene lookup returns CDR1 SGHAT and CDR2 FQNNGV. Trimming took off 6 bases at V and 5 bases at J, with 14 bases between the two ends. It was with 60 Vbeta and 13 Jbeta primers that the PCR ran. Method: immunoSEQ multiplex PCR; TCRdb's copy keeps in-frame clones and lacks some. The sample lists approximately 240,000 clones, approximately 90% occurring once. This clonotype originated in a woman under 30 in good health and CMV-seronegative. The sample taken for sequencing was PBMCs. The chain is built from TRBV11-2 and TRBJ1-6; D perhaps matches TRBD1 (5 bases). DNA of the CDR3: TGTGCCAGCAGGCAAATCAGGGTAGATAATTCACCCCTCCACTTT. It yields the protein CASRQIRVDNSPLHF.